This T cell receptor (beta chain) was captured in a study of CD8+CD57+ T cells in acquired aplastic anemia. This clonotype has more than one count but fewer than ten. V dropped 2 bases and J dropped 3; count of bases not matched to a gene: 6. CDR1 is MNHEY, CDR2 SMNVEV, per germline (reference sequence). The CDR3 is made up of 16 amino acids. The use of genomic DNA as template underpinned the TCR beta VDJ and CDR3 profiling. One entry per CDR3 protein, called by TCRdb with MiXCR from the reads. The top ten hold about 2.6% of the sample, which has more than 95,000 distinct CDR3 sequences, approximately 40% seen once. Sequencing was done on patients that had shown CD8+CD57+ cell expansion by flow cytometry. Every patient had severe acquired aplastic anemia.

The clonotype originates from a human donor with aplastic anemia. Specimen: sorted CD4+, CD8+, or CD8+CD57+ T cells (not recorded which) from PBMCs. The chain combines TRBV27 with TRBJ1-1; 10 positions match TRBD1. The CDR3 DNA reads TGTGCCAGCAGTTTAGGGACAGGGGTACTGGACACTGAAGCTTTCTTT. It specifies CASSLGTGVLDTEAFF.